These T cell receptor beta chains were read from a single sample in a study of identical twins. TCRdb analysed the 5' RACE reads with MiXCR anew, one entry per CDR3 protein. The table records 450,000 or so distinct CDR3 sequences, 12% to 15% of them present only once. These same records also appear under a second study, on yellow fever vaccine responses in identical twins.

Sequenced input: CD4+ T cells sorted from blood. These receptors originate from a woman between 18 and 29 years old in good health. Each CDR3 is given with its conserved first and last residue. A D gene is named only where the DNA matches it firmly. Rows give clone size only sometimes, using once, few, many, or a class for an expanded clone.

CDR3: CASSFRDRGFEQYF; DNA: TGCGCCAGCAGCTTCCGGGACAGGGGGTTTGAGCAGTACTTC; size: NA; D: TRBD1; J: TRBJ2-7; V: TRBV5-1
CDR3: CSAHEAGGRTDTQYF; DNA: TGCAGTGCTCATGAAGCGGGGGGCCGCACAGATACGCAGTATTTT; size: few; D: TRBD2; J: TRBJ2-3; V: TRBV20-1
CDR3: CSALGQDVQPQHF; DNA: TGCAGTGCCCTAGGACAGGATGTTCAGCCCCAGCATTTT; size: few; D: TRBD1; J: TRBJ1-5; V: TRBV20-1
CDR3: CASSFGDRDQETQYF; DNA: TGTGCCAGCAGTTTCGGGGACAGAGACCAAGAGACCCAGTACTTC; size: NA; D: TRBD1; J: TRBJ2-5; V: TRBV12-3/TRBV12-4
CDR3: CSVRARETQYF; DNA: TGCAGCGTCCGAGCCCGGGAGACCCAGTACTTC; size: NA; D: NA; J: TRBJ2-5; V: TRBV29-1
CDR3: CASSRASGRGYEQFF; DNA: TGTGCCAGCAGCCGAGCCAGCGGGAGAGGGTATGAGCAGTTCTTC; size: NA; D: TRBD2; J: TRBJ2-1; V: TRBV3-1
CDR3: CASSQLRVLGEQYF; DNA: TGTGCCAGCAGCCAGCTTAGGGTGCTGGGGGAGCAGTACTTC; size: few; D: NA; J: TRBJ2-7; V: TRBV5-5
CDR3: CASSPDVGNTIYF; DNA: TGTGCCAGCTCACCGGATGTCGGAAACACCATATATTTT; size: NA; D: NA; J: TRBJ1-3; V: TRBV18
CDR3: CASRPTGSVDTQYF; DNA: TGTGCCAGCAGACCAACAGGGTCCGTAGATACGCAGTATTTT; size: few; D: NA; J: TRBJ2-3; V: TRBV11-1
CDR3: CASSEGQGVISYEQYF; DNA: TGCGCCAGCAGCGAGGGACAGGGGGTGATTTCCTACGAGCAGTACTTC; size: few; D: TRBD1; J: TRBJ2-7; V: TRBV5-1
CDR3: CASGRTSGIYEQYF; DNA: TGCGCCAGCGGTCGGACTAGCGGGATCTACGAGCAGTACTTC; size: few; D: TRBD2; J: TRBJ2-7; V: TRBV10-2
CDR3: CASSPRDYTGELFF; DNA: TGTGCCAGCAGTCCCCGGGACTACACCGGGGAGCTGTTTTTT; size: many; D: NA; J: TRBJ2-2; V: TRBV12-3/TRBV12-4
CDR3: CASSMRGGFRSSYNSPLHF; DNA: TGTGCCAGCAGCATGCGGGGAGGGTTTCGGAGCTCCTATAATTCACCCCTCCACTTT; size: NA; D: NA; J: TRBJ1-6; V: TRBV28
CDR3: CASSLAGMAYEQYF; DNA: TGTGCCAGCAGCTTGGCAGGGATGGCCTACGAGCAGTACTTC; size: NA; D: NA; J: TRBJ2-7; V: TRBV7-2
CDR3: CASSQLGPSTDTQYF; DNA: TGTGCCAGCAGCCAGCTAGGCCCTAGCACAGATACGCAGTATTTT; size: few; D: NA; J: TRBJ2-3; V: TRBV7-9
CDR3: CSVQGSLIYEQYF; DNA: TGCAGTGTTCAGGGCTCCTTGATCTACGAGCAGTACTTC; size: few; D: NA; J: TRBJ2-7; V: TRBV20-1
CDR3: CAHRDYNTDTQYF; DNA: TGTGCCCATCGGGACTATAACACAGATACGCAGTATTTT; size: NA; D: TRBD2; J: TRBJ2-3; V: TRBV6-4
CDR3: CSATLAGVVGTQYF; DNA: TGCAGTGCTACACTAGCGGGAGTCGTCGGTACGCAGTATTTT; size: few; D: TRBD2; J: TRBJ2-3; V: TRBV20-1
CDR3: CSASGERNEQFF; DNA: TGCAGCGCCTCAGGGGAGCGCAATGAGCAGTTCTTC; size: NA; D: NA; J: TRBJ2-1; V: TRBV29-1
CDR3: CASSLRATGTGELFF; DNA: TGTGCCAGCAGCTTAAGGGCAACAGGGACCGGGGAGCTGTTTTTT; size: few; D: NA; J: TRBJ2-2; V: TRBV11-2
CDR3: CATTPGSHTDTQYF; DNA: TGTGCCACCACCCCAGGGTCCCACACAGATACGCAGTATTTT; size: NA; D: NA; J: TRBJ2-3; V: TRBV15
CDR3: CAISERLQETQYF; DNA: TGTGCCATCAGTGAGAGACTCCAAGAGACCCAGTACTTC; size: few; D: NA; J: TRBJ2-5; V: TRBV10-3
CDR3: CSARDRRAAIYF; DNA: TGCAGTGCTAGAGATCGGCGCGCCGCCATATATTTT; size: few; D: NA; J: TRBJ1-3; V: TRBV20-1
CDR3: CASSFRLRFIEIGQRDF; DNA: TGCGCCAGCAGCTTCCGTCTGCGGTTTATTGAAATAGGACAAAGGGACTTC; size: few; D: NA; J: TRBJ2-4; V: TRBV5-1
CDR3: CASSGTGGLGAEQFF; DNA: TGTGCCAGCAGTGGGACAGGGGGACTAGGGGCTGAGCAGTTCTTC; size: NA; D: TRBD1; J: TRBJ2-1; V: TRBV2
CDR3: CASSVASGTGEQYF; DNA: TGTGCCAGCAGCGTAGCTAGCGGAACGGGGGAGCAGTACTTC; size: few; D: TRBD2; J: TRBJ2-7; V: TRBV9
CDR3: CASRSTVDTQYF; DNA: TGTGCCAGCAGGTCGACTGTGGATACGCAGTATTTT; size: NA; D: NA; J: TRBJ2-3; V: TRBV2
CDR3: CASSPQGNREKLFF; DNA: TGTGCCAGCTCACCACAGGGTAATCGGGAAAAACTGTTTTTT; size: NA; D: NA; J: TRBJ1-4; V: TRBV18
CDR3: CASSTGQGLYDEQYF; DNA: TGTGCCAGTTCTACGGGACAGGGCCTTTATGACGAGCAGTACTTC; size: once; D: TRBD1; J: TRBJ2-7; V: TRBV19
CDR3: CSATTLAGGRETQYF; DNA: TGCAGTGCAACAACACTAGCGGGGGGGCGAGAGACCCAGTACTTC; size: NA; D: TRBD2; J: TRBJ2-5; V: TRBV20-1
CDR3: CASSFTAGRGRETQYF; DNA: TGTGCCAGCAGCTTTACGGCAGGTCGAGGAAGAGAGACCCAGTACTTC; size: many; D: NA; J: TRBJ2-5; V: TRBV7-2
CDR3: CASSLTSGSWYEQYF; DNA: TGTGCCAGCAGCTTGACTAGCGGGAGTTGGTACGAGCAGTACTTC; size: NA; D: TRBD2; J: TRBJ2-7; V: TRBV7-2
CDR3: CSASGSTDTQYF; DNA: TGCAGTGCTAGCGGGAGTACAGATACGCAGTATTTT; size: many; D: NA; J: TRBJ2-3; V: TRBV20-1
CDR3: CASGETSGLAGGPSYNEQFF; DNA: TGTGCTAGTGGGGAGACATCGGGACTAGCGGGGGGGCCTTCCTACAATGAGCAGTTCTTC; size: few; D: TRBD2; J: TRBJ2-1; V: TRBV12-5
CDR3: CASSLGEGLDTQYF; DNA: TGCGCCAGCAGCTTGGGAGAGGGCTTGGATACGCAGTATTTT; size: few; D: NA; J: TRBJ2-3; V: TRBV5-1
CDR3: CSAIIEWRGDLRVF; DNA: TGCAGTGCTATAATAGAATGGCGGGGGGATCTCAGGGTCTTC; size: few; D: TRBD2; J: TRBJ2-1; V: TRBV20-1
CDR3: CSARDYQGFYEQYF; DNA: TGCAGTGCTAGAGATTACCAGGGTTTCTACGAGCAGTACTTC; size: few; D: NA; J: TRBJ2-7; V: TRBV20-1
CDR3: CASSARKSSGANVLTF; DNA: TGTGCCAGCAGTGCCAGGAAAAGTTCTGGGGCCAACGTCCTGACTTTC; size: few; D: NA; J: TRBJ2-6; V: TRBV25-1
CDR3: CASSVGLAGPNLYNEQFF; DNA: TGTGCCAGCAGCGTAGGACTAGCGGGCCCTAACCTCTACAATGAGCAGTTCTTC; size: NA; D: TRBD2; J: TRBJ2-1; V: TRBV9
CDR3: CASSVGDSGSYEQYF; DNA: TGTGCCAGCAGCGTAGGTGATAGCGGTTCCTACGAGCAGTACTTC; size: few; D: NA; J: TRBJ2-7; V: TRBV9
CDR3: CASSYSGLAGVQYF; DNA: TGTGCCAGCAGTTACTCGGGACTAGCGGGAGTGCAGTACTTC; size: few; D: TRBD2; J: TRBJ2-7; V: TRBV6-2/TRBV6-3
CDR3: CASSGREAFF; DNA: TGTGCCAGCAGCGGCCGCGAAGCTTTCTTT; size: few; D: NA; J: TRBJ1-1; V: TRBV6-6